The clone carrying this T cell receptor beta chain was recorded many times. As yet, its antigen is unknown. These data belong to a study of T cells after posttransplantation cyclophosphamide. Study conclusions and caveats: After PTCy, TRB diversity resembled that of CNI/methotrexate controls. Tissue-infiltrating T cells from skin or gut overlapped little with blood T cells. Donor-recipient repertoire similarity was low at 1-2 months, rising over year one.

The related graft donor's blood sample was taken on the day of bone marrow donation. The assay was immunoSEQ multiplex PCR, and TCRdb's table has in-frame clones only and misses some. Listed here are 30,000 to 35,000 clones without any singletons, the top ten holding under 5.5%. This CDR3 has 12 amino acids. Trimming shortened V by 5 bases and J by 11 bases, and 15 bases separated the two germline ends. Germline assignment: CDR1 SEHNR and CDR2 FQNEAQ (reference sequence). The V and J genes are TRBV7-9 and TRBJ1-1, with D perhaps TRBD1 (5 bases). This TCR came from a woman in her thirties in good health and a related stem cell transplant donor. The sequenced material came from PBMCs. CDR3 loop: CASSQVARVAFF. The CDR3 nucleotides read TGTGCCAGCAGCCAAGTGGCCAGGGTGGCTTTCTTT.